These 9 T cell receptor beta chains were all obtained from the same sample, sequenced in a study of control samples from healthy donors and cancer patients. Data came from immunoSEQ multiplex PCR; TCRdb stores just in-frame clones and leaves some out. This table has 150,000 to 180,000 clones, around 96% appearing once. Sequencing input: blood. The receptors were gathered from a man aged 35-49 years in good health.

The genes are TRBV28 and TRBJ1-5; tentatively, D is TRBD1 (6 bases). The CDR3 runs 17 residues. Between the trimmed V and J ends, which lost 5 bases and 4 bases, there was a span of 21 bases. Germline V gene sequence: CDR1 MDHEN, CDR2 SYDVKM. The CDR3 sequence is CASSPGGAILSNQPQHF. CDR3 DNA: TGTGCCAGCAGTCCCGGGGGGGCGATTCTAAGTAATCAGCCCCAGCATTTT.

This clone was found once. This chain connects TRBV25-1 to TRBJ1-1; D is possibly TRBD1 (5 bases). Germline CDR1 reads MGHDK; CDR2 reads SYGVNS. Trimming removed 4 bases from V and 3 bases from J, with 6 bases in between. The CDR3 length is 12 residues. Written as DNA, the CDR3 is TGTGCCAGCAGTGGACAGTACACTGAAGCTTTCTTT. Encoded protein: CASSGQYTEAFF.

The table lists this clone with a count of one. CDR3 sequence reads: CASSLSGPRQPQHF. As DNA, the CDR3 is TGTGCCAGCAGTTTATCAGGGCCGAGGCAGCCCCAGCATTTT. The rearrangement links TRBV27 to TRBJ1-5, with D unclear. Germline CDR1 reads MNHEY; CDR2 reads SMNVEV (reference sequence). CDR3 size: 14 residues. Trimming took off 0 bases at V and 7 bases at J, with 10 bases between the two ends.

J is TRBJ1-5 and V is TRBV24-1, with D tentatively TRBD1 (5 bases). The CDR3 extends over 15 amino acids. Deletions cut 4 bases from V and 2 bases from J, with 11 bases between. Germline V gives CDR1 KGHDR, CDR2 SFDVKD. The CDR3 DNA sequence: TGTGCCACCAGTGACCCCAGGGCGGGCAATCAGCCCCAGCATTTT. It codes for CATSDPRAGNQPQHF.

The V and J genes are TRBV7-2 and TRBJ1-2, with 7 positions matching TRBD1. V lost 3 bases to trimming and J lost 3 bases; unmatched junction nucleotides: 10. This CDR3 has 16 residues. Germline V gene lookup returns CDR1 SGHTA and CDR2 FQGNSA. The CDR3 nucleotides read TGTGCCAGCAGCTTCCGGCGTCAGGGGGTTCACTATGGCTACACCTTC. Protein sequence: CASSFRRQGVHYGYTF.

V and J are TRBV24-1 and TRBJ2-5; either TRBD1 or TRBD2 may fit D (6 bases each). CDR1 and CDR2 from the germline V gene are KGHDR and SFDVKD. The CDR3 contains 18 residues. V was pared by 2 bases and J by 5 bases, with 23 bases between. The CDR3: CATSDSRMGGREFETQYF. Written as DNA, the CDR3 is TGTGCCACCAGTGATTCCCGTATGGGGGGCCGAGAATTCGAGACCCAGTACTTC.

The chain carries TRBV6-1 and TRBJ1-4, with D uncertain. There are 16 residues in the CDR3. Trimming left V 3 bases short and J 0 bases short, with 11 bases between. From germline, CDR1 is MNHNS and CDR2 SASEGT. CDR3 protein: CASSDPSQATNEKLFF. DNA for the CDR3: TGTGCCAGCAGTGATCCGTCCCAGGCAACTAATGAAAAACTGTTTTTT.

This chain's CDR3 is CASSFFRVYSNQPQHF. In DNA form, the CDR3 reads TGTGCCAGCAGTTTCTTCAGGGTCTATAGCAATCAGCCCCAGCATTTT. This chain joins TRBV6-2 or TRBV6-3 and TRBJ1-5; TRBD1 might be the D (5 bases). This CDR3 is 16 amino acids long. Germline values: CDR1 MNHEY, CDR2 SVGEGT. Trimming shortened V by 4 bases and J by 0 bases, and 13 bases separated the two germline ends.

J is TRBJ1-1 and V is TRBV14, with 9 bases lining up with TRBD1. Germline trimming cut 7 bases from V and 1 base from J; bases unmatched to any gene: 13. This CDR3 comprises 17 residues. CDR1 is SGHDN and CDR2 is FVKESK in the germline V gene. CDR3 loop: CASTPPRTGASNTEAFF. The CDR3 nucleotides are TGTGCCAGCACCCCCCCGCGGACAGGGGCGTCGAACACTGAAGCTTTCTTT.